This T cell receptor (beta chain) is drawn from a study of blood T cell repertoires in COVID-19. On the study more broadly: Sites in the United States, Italy and Spain provided acute and convalescent COVID-19 samples.

This CDR3 comprises 14 residues. After removal of 3 bases from V and 8 bases from J, the junction contained 8 bases not matched to a gene. CDR1 is MNHEY, CDR2 SVGAGI, per germline. Those who participated ranged in age from roughly 18 to 95 years and resided in approximately 26 US areas. Assignment of participants to cohorts was predicated upon participant-reported clinical history. The repertoire was sequenced with immunoSEQ multiplex PCR; TCRdb's copy has only in-frame clones and lacks some. The sample carries fewer than 500,000 clones, over 75% recorded once. Specimen: PBMCs or T cells enriched from blood (not recorded which). This rearrangement joins TRBV6-5 to TRBJ1-2; 8 bases fit TRBD1. This TCR was recovered from a woman in her twenties or thirties with acute COVID-19. CDR3 protein: CASSYDRGSGGYTF. The CDR3 DNA reads TGTGCCAGCAGTTATGACAGGGGTAGCGGGGGCTACACCTTC.